The following is a T cell receptor beta chain sequence with its context. The antigen is undetermined. The sample originates from a study of cytomegalovirus exposure and HLA in healthy donors. This CDR3 has 16 residues. Trimming pared 7 bases from V and 1 base from J, leaving 19 bases between. Germline lookup yields CDR1 MDHEN and CDR2 SYDVKM. Primers for the PCR totalled 60 Vbeta and 13 Jbeta. Here immunoSEQ multiplex PCR was the method, and the copy in TCRdb shows in-frame clones only, minus some. The repertoire holds about 110,000 clones, with roughly 71% as singletons. General study points: The study put 150 or so TCR beta chains on its list as cytomegalovirus-associated.

Sequenced material: PBMCs. The gene calls are TRBV28 and TRBJ1-2; D perhaps matches TRBD1 (6 bases). The sequence came from a male donor in good health and CMV-seropositive. In DNA form, the CDR3 reads TGTGCCAGCATATCTGGGGTCCACAGGGTTAACTATGGCTACACCTTC. Its translation is CASISGVHRVNYGYTF.